This TCR beta chain originates from a study of blood T cell repertoires in COVID-19. Study-wide background: Whether acute or convalescent, the COVID-19 samples came from the United States, Italy and Spain.

The CDR3 covers 14 residues. CDR1 and CDR2 from the germline V gene are SGHTA and FQGNSA. Between the trimmed V and J ends, which lost 7 bases and 0 bases, there was a span of 13 bases. The table came from immunoSEQ multiplex PCR; TCRdb's copy has only in-frame clones and leaves some out. The repertoire holds about 210,000 clones, with roughly 86% as singletons. The sequence was collected from a woman aged 45-65 years with active or convalescent COVID-19. The V call is TRBV7-2, the J call TRBJ2-7, with TRBD2 as a possible D gene (5 bases). Sequencing was performed on peripheral blood. The chain's CDR3 is CASTYGVSSYEQYF. In DNA, the CDR3 is TGTGCCAGCACCTACGGGGTCAGCTCCTACGAGCAGTACTTC.